This T cell receptor (beta chain) was identified in a study of cytomegalovirus exposure and HLA in healthy donors. Study-level information: The early release's HLA-typed donors yielded 70 million to 85 million unique TCRs.

Findings of the study overall: Across all donors, roughly uniform sequencing depth was an assumption of the presence/absence analyses. Using a false discovery rate of 0.05, a later analysis showed that approximately 17,000 TCR beta sequences were associated with HLA alleles.

Trimming took off 3 bases at V and 0 bases at J, with 12 bases between the two ends. Germline CDR1 is WNHNN and CDR2 is SYGVQD (reference sequence). The CDR3 loop spans 16 amino acids. PCR used 60 Vbeta primers and 13 Jbeta primers. Original data processing: Later, roughly 86 million unique TCR beta chains were counted in an analysis, and approximately 10 million of them were shared. The table came from immunoSEQ multiplex PCR; TCRdb's copy has only in-frame clones and leaves some out. Clone size and the V and J calls come from that table; the DNA yielded D and trimming. The sample has about 170,000 clones; around 75% are singletons. Comment on this clone: The antigen remains undetermined.

Sequenced material: PBMCs. J is TRBJ2-1 and V is TRBV10-1; weak D call: TRBD1 (6 bases). This sequence was found in a male donor in good health and CMV-seronegative. The CDR3 reads CASSEKQGSSYNEQFF. The CDR3 DNA follows: TGCGCCAGCAGTGAAAAACAGGGAAGCTCCTACAATGAGCAGTTCTTC.